Below, one T cell receptor beta chain is given with its context. Original methodology: The assay estimated nucleated cells by amplifying reference gene primers. The method was immunoSEQ multiplex PCR; TCRdb's version includes in-frame clones alone and lacks a portion of them. The DNA gave D and trimming, while V, J and clone size come from that table. The table records some 150,000 clones, roughly 86% of them present only once. CDR1 is DFQATT, CDR2 SNEGSKA, per germline (reference sequence). CDR3 length equals 11 residues. These data originate in a study of blood T cell repertoires in COVID-19. Sequencing was performed on peripheral blood. V is TRBV20-1 and J is TRBJ2-3, with TRBD2 as a possible D gene (6 bases). The clonotype comes from a woman aged 55-75 years who had recovered from COVID-19. The CDR3 loop is CSNPGVDTQYF. CDR3 sequence (DNA): TGCAGCAATCCGGGAGTAGATACGCAGTATTTT.